A selection of T cell receptor beta chains follows, all from one sample in a study of blood T cells in healthy people across ages. TCRdb redid the calling of the 5' RACE reads with MiXCR, one entry per CDR3 protein. The sample gives 700,000 or so distinct CDR3 sequences, approximately 40% of which show up once; around 30% is in the top ten. The material sequenced was blood. The source of these receptors is a man older than 75 in good health. Both conserved end residues are part of each CDR3. Fields, in order: V gene, J gene, D gene, clone size, CDR3 protein, CDR3 DNA. The D gene is left open where the match is weak. Clone size is given for some rows only: seen once, a few or many times, or a class if the clone is expanded.

V gene: TRBV20-1
J gene: TRBJ2-2
D gene: -
clone size: -
CDR3 protein: CSATGTGNTGELFF
CDR3 DNA: TGCAGTGCTACCGGGACGGGTAACACCGGGGAGCTGTTTTTT

V gene: TRBV29-1
J gene: TRBJ2-3
D gene: -
clone size: -
CDR3 protein: CSVRAGDSTDTQYF
CDR3 DNA: TGCAGCGTGAGGGCAGGGGATAGCACAGATACGCAGTATTTT

V gene: TRBV20-1
J gene: TRBJ2-3
D gene: TRBD2
clone size: few
CDR3 protein: CSARDQLAEGYF
CDR3 DNA: TGCAGTGCTAGAGATCAACTAGCGGAAGGGTATTTT

V gene: TRBV14
J gene: TRBJ2-1
D gene: -
clone size: many
CDR3 protein: CASSQDLIVSSYNEQFF
CDR3 DNA: TGTGCCAGCAGCCAAGATCTCATAGTTAGCTCCTACAATGAGCAGTTCTTC

V gene: TRBV20-1
J gene: TRBJ1-6
D gene: TRBD1
clone size: -
CDR3 protein: CSATKDGTVNSPLHF
CDR3 DNA: TGCAGTGCAACTAAAGACGGGACAGTTAATTCACCCCTCCACTTT

V gene: TRBV7-2
J gene: TRBJ2-3
D gene: TRBD2
clone size: -
CDR3 protein: CASGLSRAGGSDTQYF
CDR3 DNA: TGTGCCAGCGGCCTGAGTAGGGCGGGAGGGTCAGATACGCAGTATTTT

V gene: TRBV6-4
J gene: TRBJ2-1
D gene: -
clone size: -
CDR3 protein: CASSTEGGSEQFF
CDR3 DNA: TGTGCCAGCAGTACGGAAGGGGGGAGTGAGCAGTTCTTC

V gene: TRBV12-5
J gene: TRBJ2-1
D gene: TRBD2
clone size: -
CDR3 protein: CASGLGTSGYNEQFF
CDR3 DNA: TGTGCTAGTGGACTCGGGACTAGCGGCTACAATGAGCAGTTCTTC

V gene: TRBV6-2/TRBV6-3
J gene: TRBJ2-7
D gene: TRBD1
clone size: many
CDR3 protein: CASRGQSSYEQYF
CDR3 DNA: TGTGCCAGCAGGGGACAGAGCTCCTACGAGCAGTACTTC

V gene: TRBV29-1
J gene: TRBJ1-1
D gene: -
clone size: -
CDR3 protein: CSVDQGSGTEAFF
CDR3 DNA: TGCAGCGTTGATCAGGGTAGCGGCACTGAAGCTTTCTTT

V gene: TRBV15
J gene: TRBJ2-5
D gene: -
clone size: many
CDR3 protein: CATSRGQSQETQYF
CDR3 DNA: TGTGCCACCAGCAGAGGACAGTCCCAAGAGACCCAGTACTTC

V gene: TRBV2
J gene: TRBJ2-3
D gene: TRBD1
clone size: few
CDR3 protein: CASRTDRGRDTQYF
CDR3 DNA: TGTGCCAGCAGGACCGACAGGGGGCGTGATACGCAGTATTTT

V gene: TRBV7-2
J gene: TRBJ2-7
D gene: -
clone size: -
CDR3 protein: CASSSQTGNSLSYEQYF
CDR3 DNA: TGTGCCAGCAGCTCCCAAACAGGGAACTCTTTAAGCTACGAGCAGTACTTC

V gene: TRBV20-1
J gene: TRBJ1-1
D gene: TRBD1
clone size: -
CDR3 protein: CSARDPNRGPNTEAFF
CDR3 DNA: TGCAGTGCTAGAGATCCTAACAGGGGCCCGAACACTGAAGCTTTCTTT

V gene: TRBV4-1
J gene: TRBJ2-7
D gene: -
clone size: -
CDR3 protein: CASSQEWVRESSYNEQYF
CDR3 DNA: TGCGCCAGCAGCCAAGAATGGGTCCGCGAGAGCTCCTACAATGAGCAGTACTTC

V gene: TRBV5-1
J gene: TRBJ1-1
D gene: -
clone size: -
CDR3 protein: CASSLGVTAQAEAFF
CDR3 DNA: TGCGCCAGCAGCTTGGGTGTCACAGCCCAAGCGGAAGCTTTCTTT

V gene: TRBV20-1
J gene: TRBJ1-5
D gene: -
clone size: few
CDR3 protein: CSARDTGSGQPQHF
CDR3 DNA: TGCAGTGCTAGAGATACGGGGTCCGGTCAGCCCCAGCATTTT

V gene: TRBV20-1
J gene: TRBJ1-2
D gene: -
clone size: -
CDR3 protein: CSAIGGGELSGYTF
CDR3 DNA: TGCAGTGCTATTGGGGGGGGCGAATTGAGCGGCTACACCTTC

V gene: TRBV4-2
J gene: TRBJ1-2
D gene: -
clone size: -
CDR3 protein: CASSLEKGEYGYTF
CDR3 DNA: TGTGCCAGCAGCCTGGAAAAGGGGGAATATGGCTACACCTTC

V gene: TRBV20-1
J gene: TRBJ2-2
D gene: TRBD2
clone size: -
CDR3 protein: CSASGSGGSNTGELFF
CDR3 DNA: TGCAGTGCTAGTGGTAGCGGGGGCAGTAACACCGGGGAGCTGTTTTTT

V gene: TRBV20-1
J gene: TRBJ1-5
D gene: TRBD1
clone size: once
CDR3 protein: CSASRDSNSNQPQHF
CDR3 DNA: TGCAGTGCTAGCAGGGACAGTAACAGCAATCAGCCCCAGCATTTT

V gene: TRBV7-2
J gene: TRBJ1-2
D gene: -
clone size: -
CDR3 protein: CASSLIGGNYGYTF
CDR3 DNA: TGTGCCAGCAGCTTAATTGGAGGGAACTATGGCTACACCTTC

V gene: TRBV27
J gene: TRBJ1-1
D gene: -
clone size: -
CDR3 protein: CASSKNLWEGTEAFF
CDR3 DNA: TGTGCCAGCAGCAAGAACCTATGGGAGGGCACTGAAGCTTTCTTT

V gene: TRBV5-4
J gene: TRBJ1-2
D gene: -
clone size: many
CDR3 protein: CASSRTEAIYGYTF
CDR3 DNA: TGTGCCAGCAGCAGGACAGAGGCTATCTATGGCTACACCTTC

V gene: TRBV20-1
J gene: TRBJ2-1
D gene: -
clone size: -
CDR3 protein: CSARDLRGGRNEQFF
CDR3 DNA: TGCAGTGCTAGAGATCTTCGTGGGGGGAGGAATGAGCAGTTCTTC

V gene: TRBV20-1
J gene: TRBJ2-5
D gene: TRBD1
clone size: -
CDR3 protein: CSARDRGLETQYF
CDR3 DNA: TGCAGTGCTAGGGACAGGGGGTTAGAGACCCAGTACTTC

V gene: TRBV6-5
J gene: TRBJ2-3
D gene: -
clone size: -
CDR3 protein: CASSVRWPTLGTDTQYF
CDR3 DNA: TGTGCCAGCAGTGTACGTTGGCCAACTCTTGGCACAGATACGCAGTATTTT

V gene: TRBV20-1
J gene: TRBJ2-7
D gene: -
clone size: -
CDR3 protein: CSASHSLGYSYEQYF
CDR3 DNA: TGCAGTGCTAGTCACTCCCTGGGCTACTCCTACGAGCAGTACTTC